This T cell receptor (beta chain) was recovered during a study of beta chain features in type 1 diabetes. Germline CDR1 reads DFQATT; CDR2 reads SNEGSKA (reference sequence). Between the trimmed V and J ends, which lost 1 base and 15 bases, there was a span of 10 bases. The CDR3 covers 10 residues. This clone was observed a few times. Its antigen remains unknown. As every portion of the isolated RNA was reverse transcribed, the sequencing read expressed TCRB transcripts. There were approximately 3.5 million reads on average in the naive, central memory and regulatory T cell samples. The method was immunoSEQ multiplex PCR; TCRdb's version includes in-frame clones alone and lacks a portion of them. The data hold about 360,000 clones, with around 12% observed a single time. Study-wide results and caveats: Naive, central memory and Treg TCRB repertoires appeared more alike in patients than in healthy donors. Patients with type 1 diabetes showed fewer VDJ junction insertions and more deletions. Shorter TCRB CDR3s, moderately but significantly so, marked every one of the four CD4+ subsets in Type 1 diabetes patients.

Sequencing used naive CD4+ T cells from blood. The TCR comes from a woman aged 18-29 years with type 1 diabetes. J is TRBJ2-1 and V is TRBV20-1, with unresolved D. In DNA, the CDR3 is TGCAGTGCTAGAGCCGAAGAAGCGTTCTTC. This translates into CSARAEEAFF.